The 10 T cell receptor beta chains below come from one sample, sequenced in a study of Ad26.COV2.S vaccination and SARS-CoV-2 variants. This table comes from immunoSEQ multiplex PCR, and its TCRdb copy is limited to in-frame clones, with some not included. The sample holds 400,000 to 500,000 clones, 75% to 90% seen once. Treatment reported: some 20 received Ad26.COV2.S at low or high dose, single or two shots; five or six received placebo; per-sample allocation not given. Collection of samples fell on day 63 after the first vaccine or placebo injection. The sequencing used peripheral blood, collected in a trial of Ad26.COV2.S vaccine versus placebo. The receptors were sampled from a person between 18 and 60 years old who received the Ad26.COV2.S COVID-19 vaccine or a placebo.

This rearrangement joins TRBV14 to TRBJ2-2, with 7 bases lining up with TRBD2. CDR3 length: 17 amino acids. Trimming at V came to 4 bases and at J to 3 bases, leaving 11 bases not matched to a gene. Germline CDR1 and CDR2: SGHDN and FVKESK. The CDR3 protein is CASSPLFGLGDTGELFF. In DNA form, the CDR3 reads TGTGCCAGCAGCCCCCTTTTCGGACTAGGGGACACCGGGGAGCTGTTTTTT.

The genes are TRBV7-2 and TRBJ1-1; 9 bases align to TRBD1. Germline V lookup: CDR1 SGHTA, CDR2 FQGNSA. This CDR3 contains 15 residues. Trimming cost V 4 bases and J 7 bases; bases outside gene matches: 10. CDR3 loop: CASSSTPTGGGEAFF. DNA for the CDR3: TGTGCCAGCAGCTCAACGCCGACAGGGGGGGGTGAAGCTTTCTTT.

The chain's CDR3 is CASTLRRDRLYSNQPQHF. CDR3 DNA sequence: TGTGCCAGTACCCTACGCCGGGACAGACTATATAGCAATCAGCCCCAGCATTTT. The rearrangement links TRBV19 to TRBJ1-5; 7 nucleotides match TRBD1. Germline V gene sequence: CDR1 LNHDA, CDR2 SQIVND (reference sequence). This CDR3 has 18 residues. V shed 7 bases and J 0 bases; nucleotides not matched to a gene: 15.

The chain carries TRBV19 and TRBJ2-2, with TRBD1 identical over 7 bases. Per germline, CDR1 LNHDA and CDR2 SQIVND (reference sequence). V lost 3 bases to trimming and J lost 9 bases; unmatched junction nucleotides: 4. CDR3 length: 13 residues. The CDR3 region has the DNA TGTGCCAGTAGTATTCAGGGGGAGAGGGAGCTGTTTTTT. As protein: CASSIQGERELFF.

This chain links TRBV3-1 (or the pseudogene TRBV3-2) with TRBJ1-4; 9 nucleotides align to TRBD1. Per germline, CDR1 LGHDT and CDR2 YNNKEL (reference sequence). CDR3 length equals 17 residues. V was clipped by 2 bases and J by 8 bases; unmatched bases: 12. The CDR3 spells CASSQRGGDREREKLFF. Here the CDR3 DNA reads TGTGCCAGCAGCCAAAGAGGGGGGGACAGGGAACGCGAAAAACTGTTTTTT.

V gene TRBV7-3 combines with J gene TRBJ2-1; either TRBD1 or TRBD2 may supply D (5 bases each). Germline V lookup: CDR1 SGHTA, CDR2 FQGTGA. The CDR3 has 13 residues. V shed 5 bases and J shed 11 bases, with 16 bases lying between them. The CDR3, as DNA: TGTGCCAGCAGCAGTAGCGTGGGGGTGAAGCAGTTCTTC. It encodes CASSSSVGVKQFF.

In this sample, this clone turned up once. The chain joins TRBV6-5 to TRBJ1-6; 8 positions match TRBD1. V shed 6 bases and J 14 bases; nucleotides not matched to a gene: 12. Per germline, CDR1 MNHEY and CDR2 SVGAGI. The CDR3 is made up of 14 amino acids. Here the CDR3 DNA reads TGTGCCAGCAGAACGAGGACAGGGCTTCAGGCCCTCCACTTT. Its translation is CASRTRTGLQALHF.

The chain carries TRBV5-1 and TRBJ2-1; D might be TRBD1 (5 bases). The length of the CDR3 is 15 residues. CDR1 SGHRS and CDR2 YFSETQ come from the germline V gene. The V end lost 3 bases, the J end lost 0 bases, and 10 bases lay between the germline ends. The CDR3 reads CASSWGTGSYNEQFF. CDR3 in DNA: TGCGCCAGCAGCTGGGGCACCGGCTCCTACAATGAGCAGTTCTTC.

The J gene is TRBJ1-4, the V gene TRBV7-8; 7 bases line up with TRBD1. The germline CDR1 and CDR2 sequences are SGHVS and FQNEAQ. The CDR3 is made up of 17 amino acids. Unmatched junction bases numbered 13, after V lost 4 bases and J lost 5 bases. CDR3 coding DNA: TGTGCCAGCAGCTGGCGGCCCCGGGAGGGGGCGAATGAAAAACTGTTTTTT. Amino acids: CASSWRPREGANEKLFF.

The CDR3 loop reads CASSETSGSGNEQYV. The CDR3 nucleotides are TGTGCCAGCAGTGAAACAAGCGGGAGTGGCAACGAGCAGTACGTC. The gene calls are TRBV2 and TRBJ2-7; TRBD2 agrees at 8 bases. The V gene end was trimmed by 2 bases and the J gene end by 5 bases; junction bases not matched to a gene: 8. Germline V gene data show CDR1 as SNHLY and CDR2 as FYNNEI. The CDR3 has 15 residues.